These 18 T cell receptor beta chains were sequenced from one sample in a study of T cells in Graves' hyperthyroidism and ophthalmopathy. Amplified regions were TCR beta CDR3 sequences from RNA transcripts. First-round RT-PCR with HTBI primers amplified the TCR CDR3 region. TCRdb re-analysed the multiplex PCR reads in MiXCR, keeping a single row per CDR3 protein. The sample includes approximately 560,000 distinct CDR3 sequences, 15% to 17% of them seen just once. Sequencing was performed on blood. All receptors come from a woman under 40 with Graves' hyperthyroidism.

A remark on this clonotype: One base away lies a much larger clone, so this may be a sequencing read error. The CDR3, as DNA: TGTGCTAGTAGTCCAACGAACCTCAACGAGGGGGGAACCCGCTATAGCAATCAGCCCCAGCATTTT. This translates into CASSPTNLNEGGTRYSNQPQHF. The J gene is TRBJ1-5, the V gene TRBV12-5; D possibly corresponds to TRBD1 (6 bases). CDR3 length: 22 amino acids. V was pared by 8 bases and J by 0 bases, with 35 bases between. Germline V gene sequence: CDR1 LGHNT, CDR2 FRNRAP.

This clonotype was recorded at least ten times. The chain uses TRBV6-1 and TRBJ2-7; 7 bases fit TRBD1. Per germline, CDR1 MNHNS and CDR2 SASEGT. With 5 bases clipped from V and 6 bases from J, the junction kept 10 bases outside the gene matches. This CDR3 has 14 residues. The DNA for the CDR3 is TGTGCCAGCAGTTCGGGACAGACCCCAGGCGAGCAGTACTTC. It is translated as CASSSGQTPGEQYF.

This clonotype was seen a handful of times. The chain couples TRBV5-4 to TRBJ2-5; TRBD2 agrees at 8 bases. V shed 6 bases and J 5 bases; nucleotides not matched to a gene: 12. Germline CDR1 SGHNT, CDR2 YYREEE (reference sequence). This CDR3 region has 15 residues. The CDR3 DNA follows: TGTGCCAGCACCGGGGCGGCGGGAGGTTCGGAGACCCAGTACTTC. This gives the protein CASTGAAGGSETQYF.

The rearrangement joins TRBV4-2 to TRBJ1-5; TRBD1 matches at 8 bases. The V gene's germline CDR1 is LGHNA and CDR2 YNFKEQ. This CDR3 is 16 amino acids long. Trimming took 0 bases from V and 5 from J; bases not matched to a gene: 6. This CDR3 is CASSQDGGQAYQPQHF. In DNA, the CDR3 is TGTGCCAGCAGCCAAGATGGGGGACAGGCTTATCAGCCCCAGCATTTT.

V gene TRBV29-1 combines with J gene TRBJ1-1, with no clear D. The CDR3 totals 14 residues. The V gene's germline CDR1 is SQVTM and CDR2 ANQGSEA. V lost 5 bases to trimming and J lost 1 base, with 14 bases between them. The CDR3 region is CSVLARAGNTEAFF. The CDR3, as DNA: TGCAGCGTTCTAGCCCGAGCAGGGAACACTGAAGCTTTCTTT.

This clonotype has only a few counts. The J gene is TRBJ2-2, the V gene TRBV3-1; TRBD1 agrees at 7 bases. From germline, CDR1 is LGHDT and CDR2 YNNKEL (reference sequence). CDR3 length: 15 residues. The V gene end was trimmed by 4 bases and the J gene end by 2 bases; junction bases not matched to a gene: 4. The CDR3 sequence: CASSRQGPNTGELFF. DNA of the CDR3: TGTGCCAGCAGCCGACAGGGCCCAAACACCGGGGAGCTGTTTTTT.

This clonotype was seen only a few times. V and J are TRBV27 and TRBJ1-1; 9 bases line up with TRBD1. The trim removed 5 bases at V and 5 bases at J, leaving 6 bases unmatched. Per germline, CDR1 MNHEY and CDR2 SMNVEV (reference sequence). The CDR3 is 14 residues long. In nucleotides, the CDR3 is TGTGCCAGCAGTATAACAGGGGGCTCGACTGAAGCTTTCTTT. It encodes CASSITGGSTEAFF.

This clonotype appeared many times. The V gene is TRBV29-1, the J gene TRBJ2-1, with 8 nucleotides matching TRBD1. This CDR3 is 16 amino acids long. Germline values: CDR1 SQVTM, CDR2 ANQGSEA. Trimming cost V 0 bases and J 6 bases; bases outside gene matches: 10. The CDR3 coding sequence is TGCAGCGTTGAAGATTACAGGGGGAAACCCTCCAATGAGCAGTTCTTC. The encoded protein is CSVEDYRGKPSNEQFF.

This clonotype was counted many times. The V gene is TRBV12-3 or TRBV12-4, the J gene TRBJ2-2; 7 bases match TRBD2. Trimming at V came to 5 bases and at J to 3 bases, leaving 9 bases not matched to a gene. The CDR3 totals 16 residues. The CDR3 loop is CASSGGERGDTGELFF. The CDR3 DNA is TGTGCCAGCAGTGGGGGGGAGCGGGGAGACACCGGGGAGCTGTTTTTT.

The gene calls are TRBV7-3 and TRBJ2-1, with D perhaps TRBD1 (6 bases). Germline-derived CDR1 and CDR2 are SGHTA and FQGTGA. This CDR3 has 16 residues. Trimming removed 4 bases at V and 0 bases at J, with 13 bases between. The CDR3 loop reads CASSWGHPSSYNEQFF. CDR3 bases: TGTGCCAGCAGCTGGGGACACCCGAGCTCCTACAATGAGCAGTTCTTC. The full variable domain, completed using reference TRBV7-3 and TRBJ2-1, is GAGVSQTPSNKVTEKGKYVELRCDPISGHTALYWYRQSLGQGPEFLIYFQGTGAADDSGLPNDRFFAVRPEGSVSTLKIQRTERGDSAVYLCASSWGHPSSYNEQFFGPGTRLTVL.

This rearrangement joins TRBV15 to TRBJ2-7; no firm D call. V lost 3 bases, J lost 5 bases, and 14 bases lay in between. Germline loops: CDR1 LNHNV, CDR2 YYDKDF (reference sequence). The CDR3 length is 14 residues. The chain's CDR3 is CATSRETVSDEQYF. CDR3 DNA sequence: TGTGCCACCAGCAGGGAAACAGTTTCTGACGAGCAGTACTTC.

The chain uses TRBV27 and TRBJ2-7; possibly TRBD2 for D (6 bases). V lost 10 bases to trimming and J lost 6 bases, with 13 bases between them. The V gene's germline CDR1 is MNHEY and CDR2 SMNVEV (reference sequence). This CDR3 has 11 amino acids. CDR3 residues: CATLLGGEQYF. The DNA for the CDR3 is TGTGCCACTCTACTCGGGGGCGAGCAGTACTTC.

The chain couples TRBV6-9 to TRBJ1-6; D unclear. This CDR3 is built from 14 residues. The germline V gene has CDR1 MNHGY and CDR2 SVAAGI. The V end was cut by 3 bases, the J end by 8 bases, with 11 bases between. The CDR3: CASSYAAPDSPLHF. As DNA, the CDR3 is TGTGCCAGCAGTTACGCAGCCCCTGATTCACCCCTCCACTTT.

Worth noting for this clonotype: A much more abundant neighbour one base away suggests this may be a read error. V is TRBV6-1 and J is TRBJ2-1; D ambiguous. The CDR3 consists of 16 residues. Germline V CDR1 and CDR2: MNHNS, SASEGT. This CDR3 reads CASSPLGPTYGNGQFF. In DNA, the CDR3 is TGTGCCAGCAGCCCCCTCGGGCCTACCTACGGTAATGGGCAGTTCTTC.

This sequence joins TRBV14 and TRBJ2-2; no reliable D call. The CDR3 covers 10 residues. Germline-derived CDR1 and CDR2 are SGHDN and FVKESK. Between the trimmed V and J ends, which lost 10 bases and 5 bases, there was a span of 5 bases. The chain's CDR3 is CANRTGELFF. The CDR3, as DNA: TGTGCCAATAGGACCGGGGAGCTGTTTTTT.

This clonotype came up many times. The CDR3 sequence: CSARSRTGRESKGDEQFF. In DNA, the CDR3 is TGCAGTGCTAGAAGCCGCACCGGGCGGGAGTCGAAGGGGGATGAGCAGTTCTTC. The V call is TRBV20-1, the J call TRBJ2-1; possibly TRBD2 for D (7 bases). The CDR3 totals 18 residues. The V and J ends lost 2 bases and 8 bases respectively, with 28 bases between them. Germline assignment: CDR1 DFQATT and CDR2 SNEGSKA (reference sequence).

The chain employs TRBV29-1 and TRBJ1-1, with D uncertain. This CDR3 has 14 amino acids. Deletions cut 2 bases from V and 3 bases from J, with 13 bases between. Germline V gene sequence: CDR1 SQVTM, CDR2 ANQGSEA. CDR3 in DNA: TGCAGCGTTGAAACAGTAAAACGGGACACTGAAGCTTTCTTT. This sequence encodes CSVETVKRDTEAFF.

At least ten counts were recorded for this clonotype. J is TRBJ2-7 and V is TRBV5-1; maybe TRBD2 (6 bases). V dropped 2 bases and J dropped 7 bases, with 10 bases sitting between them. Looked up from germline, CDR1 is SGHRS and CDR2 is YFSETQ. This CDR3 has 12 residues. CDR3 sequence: CASSFNRGEQYF. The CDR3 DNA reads TGCGCCAGCAGCTTTAATCGGGGGGAGCAGTACTTC.